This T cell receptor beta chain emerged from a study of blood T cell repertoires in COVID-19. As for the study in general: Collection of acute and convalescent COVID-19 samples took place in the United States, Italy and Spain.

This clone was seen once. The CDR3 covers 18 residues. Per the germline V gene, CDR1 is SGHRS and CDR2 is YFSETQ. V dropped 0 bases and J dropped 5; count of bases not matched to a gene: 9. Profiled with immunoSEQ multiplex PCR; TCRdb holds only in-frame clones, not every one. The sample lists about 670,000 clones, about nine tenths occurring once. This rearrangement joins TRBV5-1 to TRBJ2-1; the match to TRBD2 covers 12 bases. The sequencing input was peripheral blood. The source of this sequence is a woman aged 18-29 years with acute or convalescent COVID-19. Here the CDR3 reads CASSLASGGAGVHNEQFF. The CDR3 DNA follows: TGCGCCAGCAGCTTGGCTAGCGGGGGGGCCGGGGTTCACAATGAGCAGTTCTTC.